The 9 T cell receptor beta chains below come from one sample, sequenced in a study of regulatory T cells in long-lasting Graves disease. Assembly of TCR beta libraries relied on iRepertoire HTBI primers together with Arm-PCR of CDR3 regions. TCRdb re-analysed the multiplex PCR reads in MiXCR, keeping a single row per CDR3 protein. This sample has some 500,000 distinct CDR3 sequences, with more than 15% found just once. Time point denoted: newly diagnosed GD, antithyroid drugs for less than 3 months. PBMC RNA was the source of the TCR library. These same records also appear under a second study, on T cells in Graves' hyperthyroidism and ophthalmopathy.

The source was peripheral blood mononuclear cells (PBMCs), collected at new diagnosis, from a patient treated with antithyroid drugs. The receptors here all came from a woman aged 35-65 years with Graves disease.

This clonotype was picked up many times. V usage is TRBV27 and J usage is TRBJ1-2; D gene uncertain. The CDR3 covers 15 residues. V gave up 0 bases and J gave up 4 bases, with 12 bases separating them. Germline-derived CDR1 and CDR2 are MNHEY and SMNVEV (reference sequence). This CDR3 is CASSLSRGIGYGYTF. CDR3 in DNA: TGTGCCAGCAGTTTATCTCGGGGAATCGGCTATGGCTACACCTTC.

V is TRBV15 and J is TRBJ2-7; D is perhaps TRBD2 (6 bases). V lost 6 bases, J lost 2 bases, and 14 bases lay in between. Per the germline V gene, CDR1 is LNHNV and CDR2 is YYDKDF (reference sequence). The CDR3 extends over 14 amino acids. CDR3: CATSPGGRTYEQYF. The DNA for the CDR3 is TGTGCCACCAGTCCCGGGGGAAGAACCTACGAGCAGTACTTC.

Many counts were recorded for this clonotype. J is TRBJ2-2 and V is TRBV5-5; D remains ambiguous. CDR1 is SGHKS, CDR2 YYEKEE, per germline (reference sequence). The length of the CDR3 is 14 residues. Trimming took 3 bases from V and 7 from J, leaving 13 bases between them. Here the CDR3 reads CASSSRGWDGELFF. CDR3 sequence (DNA): TGTGCCAGCAGCTCCCGAGGCTGGGACGGGGAGCTGTTTTTT.

This clonotype appeared many times. The J gene is TRBJ1-1, the V gene TRBV11-2; TRBD1 agrees at 7 bases. The CDR3 has 14 residues. Trimming took 5 bases from V and 7 from J; bases not matched to a gene: 10. Per the germline V gene, CDR1 is SGHAT and CDR2 is FQNNGV. CDR3 residues: CASSREGQVREAFF. In DNA, the CDR3 is TGTGCCAGCAGCCGAGAAGGACAGGTCCGTGAAGCTTTCTTT.

This clonotype was seen repeatedly, ten times or more. CDR3 DNA: TGTGCCAGCAGTTTTAAGGCTAGCTCAGAGACCCAGTACTTC. This encodes CASSFKASSETQYF. V is TRBV27 and J is TRBJ2-5, with a tentative D call TRBD2 (5 bases). V lost 3 bases to trimming and J lost 4 bases, with 12 bases between them. CDR1 and CDR2 (germline): MNHEY, SMNVEV (reference sequence). The CDR3 extends over 14 amino acids.

This chain links TRBV2 with TRBJ2-2; D remains ambiguous. The CDR3 totals 15 residues. Germline CDR1 and CDR2: SNHLY and FYNNEI. The V gene lost 2 bases and the J gene lost 0 bases, with 7 bases spanning the gap. The CDR3: CASSELTANTGELFF. The CDR3, as DNA: TGTGCCAGCAGTGAACTCACCGCGAACACCGGGGAGCTGTTTTTT.

V usage is TRBV4-1 and J usage is TRBJ1-6, with D unresolved. The CDR3 spans 17 residues. In germline, CDR1 is MGHRA, CDR2 YSYEKL. V lost 0 bases to trimming and J lost 1 base, with 10 bases between them. CDR3 protein: CASSQDGYASYNSPLHF. The CDR3 DNA sequence: TGCGCCAGCAGCCAAGACGGCTACGCTTCCTATAATTCACCCCTCCACTTT.

V usage is TRBV19 and J usage is TRBJ1-5; TRBD1 agrees at 7 bases. Germline-derived CDR1 and CDR2 are LNHDA and SQIVND (reference sequence). The CDR3 extends over 16 amino acids. The V segment lost 4 bases and the J segment 0 bases; nucleotides outside the gene matches: 6. CDR3 in DNA: TGTGCCAGTAGTAGGACGGGACAGATTAGCAATCAGCCCCAGCATTTT. Its translation is CASSRTGQISNQPQHF.

At least ten counts were recorded for this clonotype. V gene TRBV5-1 combines with J gene TRBJ1-1; D gene ambiguous. Trimming took 4 bases from V and 4 from J, leaving 23 bases between them. Germline CDR1 SGHRS, CDR2 YFSETQ. The length of the CDR3 is 17 residues. CDR3 DNA: TGCGCCAGCAGCCCGCATTACTTAGGTGAGGGCGGCACTGAAGCTTTCTTT. It yields the protein CASSPHYLGEGGTEAFF.